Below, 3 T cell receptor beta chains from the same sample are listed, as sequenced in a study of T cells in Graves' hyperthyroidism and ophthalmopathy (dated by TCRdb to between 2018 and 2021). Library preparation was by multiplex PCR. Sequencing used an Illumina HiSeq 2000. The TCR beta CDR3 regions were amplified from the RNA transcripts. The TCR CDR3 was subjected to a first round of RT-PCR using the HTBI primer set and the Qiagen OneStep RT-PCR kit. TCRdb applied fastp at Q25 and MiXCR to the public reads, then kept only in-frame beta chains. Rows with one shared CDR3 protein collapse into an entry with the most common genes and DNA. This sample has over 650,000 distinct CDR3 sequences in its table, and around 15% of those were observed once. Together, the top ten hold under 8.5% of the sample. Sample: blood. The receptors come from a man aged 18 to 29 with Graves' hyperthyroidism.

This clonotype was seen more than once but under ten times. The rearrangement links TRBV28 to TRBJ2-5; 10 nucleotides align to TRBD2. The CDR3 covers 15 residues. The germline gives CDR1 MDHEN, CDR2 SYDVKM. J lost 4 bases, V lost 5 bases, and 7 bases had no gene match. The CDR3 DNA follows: TGTGCCAGCAGTCAAACTAGCGGGGTGGGAGAGACCCAGTACTTC. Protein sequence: CASSQTSGVGETQYF.

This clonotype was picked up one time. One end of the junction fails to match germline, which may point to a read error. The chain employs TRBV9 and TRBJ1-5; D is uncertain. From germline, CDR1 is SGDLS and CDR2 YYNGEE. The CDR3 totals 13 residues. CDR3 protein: CASSQVSDQPQHF. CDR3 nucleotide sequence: TGCGCCAGCAGTCAGGTATCCGATCAGCCCCAGCATTTT.

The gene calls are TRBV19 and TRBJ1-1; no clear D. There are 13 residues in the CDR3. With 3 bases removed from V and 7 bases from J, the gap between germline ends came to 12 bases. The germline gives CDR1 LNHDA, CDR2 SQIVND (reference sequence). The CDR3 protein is CASSIERGNEAFF. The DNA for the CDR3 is TGTGCCAGTAGTATCGAGCGAGGGAATGAAGCTTTCTTT.